This T cell receptor beta chain emerged from a study of blood T cell repertoires in COVID-19. Generated by immunoSEQ multiplex PCR, the TCRdb table keeps only in-frame clones and is missing some. Here the sample spans roughly 130,000 clones, about 87% being singletons. This TCR was recovered from a woman aged 55-75 years with acute or convalescent COVID-19. The sample was peripheral blood.

The CDR3 sequence: CASSIFASGGLAKNIQYF. CDR3 nucleotides: TGTGCCAGTAGTATCTTTGCTAGCGGGGGACTAGCCAAAAACATTCAGTACTTC. V usage is TRBV19 and J usage is TRBJ2-4; TRBD2 matches at 10 bases. This CDR3 is 18 amino acids long. Germline V gene sequence: CDR1 LNHDA, CDR2 SQIVND (reference sequence). V shed 3 bases and J 0 bases; nucleotides not matched to a gene: 8.